Listed below are T cell receptor beta chains from one sample, sequenced in a study of CD8 T cells in ankylosing spondylitis. TCRdb passed the 5' RACE reads through MiXCR, listing each CDR3 protein once. The data hold about 270,000 distinct CDR3 sequences, with 30% to 35% observed a single time. Sample: blood, either unsorted or a sorted T cell fraction (not recorded which). The receptors here all came from a male donor with ankylosing spondylitis or in good health (not recorded which). The CDR3 runs from the conserved cysteine through the conserved F or W. The order of the fields is D gene, J gene, clone size, CDR3 length, V gene, CDR3 protein, CDR3 DNA. D genes are given only for firm matches. Only part of the rows carry a size: once, few, many, or a class if the clone is expanded.

>NA|TRBJ1-6|NA|13|TRBV20-1
CSARGTYNSPLHF
TGCAGTGCTAGAGGGACTTATAATTCACCCCTCCACTTT
>NA|TRBJ2-3|NA|16|TRBV7-9
CASSLIRAVSTDTQYF
TGTGCCAGCAGCTTAATCCGAGCGGTGAGCACAGATACGCAGTATTTT
>NA|TRBJ2-2|NA|16|TRBV11-2
CASSLVRQKNTGELFF
TGTGCCAGCAGCTTAGTTAGACAGAAAAACACCGGGGAGCTGTTTTTT
>TRBD2|TRBJ2-1|NA|16|TRBV12-3/TRBV12-4
CASNKGAGGMSNEQFF
TGTGCCAGCAACAAGGGAGCGGGGGGCATGAGCAATGAGCAGTTCTTC
>TRBD1|TRBJ1-2|NA|14|TRBV20-1
CSVPPQTGENGYTF
TGCAGTGTCCCACCCCAGACAGGGGAAAATGGCTACACCTTC
>NA|TRBJ2-7|few|14|TRBV3-1
CASSPTDGSYEQYF
TGTGCCAGCAGCCCTACGGACGGGTCCTACGAGCAGTACTTC
>NA|TRBJ2-3|few|14|TRBV12-3/TRBV12-4
CASSFRTLTDTQYF
TGTGCCAGCAGTTTCAGGACTCTCACAGATACGCAGTATTTT
>NA|TRBJ2-5|few|13|TRBV28
CASSPTRRETQYF
TGTGCCAGCAGTCCCACGAGAAGAGAGACCCAGTACTTC
>NA|TRBJ1-2|many|14|TRBV20-1
CSARLERLTGGYTF
TGCAGTGCTAGACTTGAGCGTCTCACTGGGGGCTACACCTTC
>NA|TRBJ2-5|NA|15|TRBV20-1
CSATPRRAGSGTQYF
TGCAGTGCAACCCCTCGTAGGGCCGGGTCGGGGACCCAGTACTTC
>NA|TRBJ1-3|NA|13|TRBV12-3/TRBV12-4
CASGDMAGNTIYF
TGTGCCAGCGGGGATATGGCTGGAAACACCATATATTTT
>TRBD2|TRBJ2-7|few|14|TRBV29-1
CSVRPGLASYEQYF
TGCAGCGTTCGCCCGGGACTAGCGTCCTACGAGCAGTACTTC
>NA|TRBJ2-1|NA|15|TRBV11-2
CASSRGLPLKNEQFF
TGTGCCAGCAGCCGGGGACTCCCCTTAAAGAATGAGCAGTTCTTC
>NA|TRBJ2-1|few|13|TRBV20-1
CSARESSYNEQFF
TGCAGTGCTAGGGAGAGCTCCTACAATGAGCAGTTCTTC
>NA|TRBJ2-2|many|14|TRBV29-1
CSVEGAENTGELFF
TGCAGCGTTGAGGGGGCTGAGAACACCGGGGAGCTGTTTTTT
>NA|TRBJ1-5|NA|16|TRBV6-2/TRBV6-3
CASSCPRQVGNQPQHF
TGTGCCAGCAGTTGCCCCCGACAGGTAGGGAATCAGCCCCAGCATTTT
>NA|TRBJ2-7|NA|12|TRBV29-1
CSVRPDAYEQYF
TGCAGCGTTCGGCCAGACGCCTACGAGCAGTACTTC
>NA|TRBJ2-1|many|15|TRBV5-5
CASSLVEGIYNEQFF
TGTGCCAGCAGCTTGGTGGAGGGGATATACAATGAGCAGTTCTTC
>NA|TRBJ2-2|few|15|TRBV29-1
CSVEGDNANTGELFF
TGCAGCGTTGAGGGGGACAACGCGAACACCGGGGAGCTGTTTTTT
>TRBD1|TRBJ2-7|NA|18|TRBV10-3
CAISEGGQGLWGSYEQYF
TGTGCCATCAGTGAAGGAGGACAGGGTTTATGGGGCTCCTACGAGCAGTACTTC
>TRBD2|TRBJ2-3|NA|17|TRBV3-1
CASSQELSGGPRNTQYF
TGTGCCAGCAGCCAAGAATTGAGCGGGGGGCCCCGCAATACGCAGTATTTT
>TRBD1|TRBJ2-1|few|14|TRBV29-1
CSVKGGQGVDEQFF
TGCAGCGTTAAAGGGGGACAGGGGGTGGACGAGCAGTTCTTC
>NA|TRBJ2-3|many|12|TRBV20-1
CSTGDGTDTQYF
TGCAGTACGGGGGACGGCACAGATACGCAGTATTTT
>NA|TRBJ1-2|once|13|TRBV6-1
CASSQDGSYGYTF
TGTGCCAGCAGTCAGGACGGTTCCTATGGCTACACCTTC
>NA|TRBJ2-1|NA|14|TRBV20-1
CSAPLSGPSPEQFF
TGCAGTGCTCCTCTCTCCGGGCCCTCTCCGGAGCAGTTCTTC
>NA|TRBJ1-2|NA|13|TRBV3-1
CASSDRSNYGYTF
TGTGCCAGCAGCGACAGATCTAACTATGGCTACACCTTC
>NA|TRBJ2-7|few|14|TRBV27
CASSLRGLTYEQYF
TGTGCCAGCAGTTTGCGCGGTTTGACCTACGAGCAGTACTTC
>TRBD2|TRBJ2-1|NA|15|TRBV24-1
CATSEAGLVSNEQFF
TGTGCCACCAGTGAGGCGGGACTAGTTAGCAATGAGCAGTTCTTC
>TRBD2|TRBJ2-3|few|13|TRBV6-1
CASRSGALGTQYF
TGTGCCAGCAGGAGCGGGGCCCTTGGAACGCAGTATTTT
>NA|TRBJ1-4|NA|12|TRBV20-1
CSATRGNEKLFF
TGCAGTGCGACCAGGGGAAATGAAAAACTGTTTTTT
>TRBD2|TRBJ2-1|NA|14|TRBV12-3/TRBV12-4
CASSLGTSGGARFF
TGTGCCAGCAGTTTAGGGACTAGCGGGGGGGCCCGGTTCTTC
>NA|TRBJ1-4|few|14|TRBV30
CAWRSPGERKKLFF
TGTGCCTGGAGGTCCCCAGGGGAGCGGAAGAAACTGTTTTTT
>NA|TRBJ2-7|NA|14|TRBV20-1
CSARDARRRYEQYF
TGCAGTGCTAGAGATGCTCGCAGAAGGTACGAGCAGTACTTC
>TRBD1|TRBJ2-1|NA|12|TRBV15
CATSSTGVEQFF
TGTGCCACCAGCAGTACAGGGGTTGAGCAGTTCTTC
>NA|TRBJ1-4|few|13|TRBV20-1
CSAYDEWGEKLFF
TGCAGTGCATACGACGAGTGGGGTGAAAAACTGTTTTTT
>NA|TRBJ2-5|NA|13|TRBV7-2
CASSLELAETQYF
TGTGCCAGCAGCTTAGAACTGGCGGAGACCCAGTACTTC
>TRBD1|TRBJ1-2|NA|15|TRBV5-1
CASSLDPGTGMGYTF
TGCGCCAGCAGCTTGGACCCCGGGACAGGGATGGGTTACACCTTC
>NA|TRBJ2-7|NA|12|TRBV7-2
CASARDGNEQYF
TGTGCCAGCGCCCGAGACGGGAACGAGCAGTACTTC
>NA|TRBJ1-2|NA|15|TRBV9
CASSVGGRVDYGYTF
TGTGCCAGCAGCGTAGGGGGGAGGGTCGACTATGGCTACACCTTC
>NA|TRBJ1-1|NA|14|TRBV30
CAWETGLSNTEAFF
TGTGCCTGGGAGACGGGCCTTTCCAACACTGAAGCTTTCTTT
>NA|TRBJ1-1|few|14|TRBV12-3/TRBV12-4
CASSYSAAGTEAFF
TGTGCCAGCAGTTACTCGGCCGCAGGCACTGAAGCTTTCTTT
>TRBD2|TRBJ2-7|few|15|TRBV7-3
CASSRLGGTSYEQYF
TGTGCCAGCAGCCGTTTGGGGGGGACCTCCTACGAGCAGTACTTC
>NA|TRBJ1-1|NA|13|TRBV12-3/TRBV12-4
CASSPRRGGLAFF
TGTGCCAGCAGCCCCCGGCGGGGAGGTTTAGCTTTCTTT
>NA|TRBJ2-5|few|14|TRBV5-5
CASRQTPYQETQYF
TGTGCCAGCAGACAAACACCGTACCAAGAGACCCAGTACTTC